Listed here are 21 T cell receptor beta chains from one sample, sequenced in a study of CD8+ T cells in alopecia areata. Investigators isolated RNA and reverse transcribed it into cDNA to act as the sequencing template. Sequenced by immunoSEQ multiplex PCR; TCRdb stores in-frame clones only, minus some. The table lists some 100,000 clones, under 40% of them singletons. Sequencing was done on a sample of CD4+ T cells sorted from blood. These receptors were obtained from a human donor with alopecia areata.

The chain recombines TRBV5-1 with TRBJ2-7; a possible D gene is TRBD1 (5 bases). The V end lost 0 bases, the J end lost 3 bases, and 7 bases lay between the germline ends. CDR1 is SGHRS, CDR2 YFSETQ, per germline. This CDR3 is 13 amino acids long. In nucleotides, the CDR3 is TGCGCCAGCAGCTTGGATAGGGGCTACGAGCAGTACTTC. Translated: CASSLDRGYEQYF.

This clone has a handful of counts. This chain uses TRBV28 with TRBJ2-5; a weak D match, TRBD2 (5 bases). The germline CDR1 and CDR2 sequences are MDHEN and SYDVKM. The CDR3 runs to 13 residues. With 3 bases removed from V and 3 bases from J, the gap between germline ends came to 8 bases. CDR3 bases: TGTGCCAGCAGTTTGCTAGCAGAAGAGACCCAGTACTTC. Its protein product is CASSLLAEETQYF.

The rearrangement joins TRBV5-1 to TRBJ2-7; 7 bases map to TRBD1. The J segment lost 4 bases and the V segment lost 4 bases, leaving 5 bases of the junction unmatched. Germline V gives CDR1 SGHRS, CDR2 YFSETQ. CDR3 length equals 13 residues. The CDR3 here is CASSEGQTYEQYF. Here the CDR3 DNA reads TGCGCCAGCAGCGAGGGACAGACTTACGAGCAGTACTTC. The entire variable domain, with the rest obtained from reference TRBV5-1 and TRBJ2-7, is as follows: KAGVTQTPRYLIKTRGQQVTLSCSPISGHRSVSWYQQTPGQGLQFLFEYFSETQRNKGNFPGRFSGRQFSNSRSEMNVSTLELGDSALYLCASSEGQTYEQYFGPGTRLTVT.

The gene calls are TRBV28 and TRBJ2-1, with 10 bases that match TRBD1. The CDR3 is made up of 15 amino acids. Germline V gives CDR1 MDHEN, CDR2 SYDVKM. V shed 5 bases and J 8 bases; nucleotides not matched to a gene: 9. The CDR3 protein is CASSPGTGAGDEQFF. In nucleotides, the CDR3 is TGTGCCAGCAGTCCCGGGACAGGGGCCGGGGATGAGCAGTTCTTC.

The rearrangement links TRBV20-1 to TRBJ2-5; the D is unclear. In germline, CDR1 is DFQATT, CDR2 SNEGSKA (reference sequence). The V end was cut by 5 bases, the J end by 4 bases, with 8 bases between. The CDR3 runs 11 residues. CDR3 region: CSASRRETQYF. CDR3 nucleotides: TGCAGTGCTTCACGTCGAGAGACCCAGTACTTC.

This chain links TRBV6-5 with TRBJ2-2; D unclear. With 2 bases removed from V and 6 bases from J, the gap between germline ends came to 7 bases. Germline lookup yields CDR1 MNHEY and CDR2 SVGAGI. The CDR3 covers 13 residues. This chain's CDR3 is CASSYQVSGELFF. Written as DNA, the CDR3 is TGTGCCAGCAGTTACCAGGTTTCCGGGGAGCTGTTTTTT.

This clone was counted a few times. This CDR3 is also generated by other DNA sequences in the sample. The V call is TRBV29-1, the J call TRBJ2-3, with D uncertain. Germline CDR1 SQVTM, CDR2 ANQGSEA. V shed 4 bases and J shed 5 bases, with 4 bases lying between them. The CDR3 has 10 amino acids. The CDR3 nucleotides read TGCAGCGTTGGGGAAGATACGCAGTATTTT. This gives the protein CSVGEDTQYF.

The chain is built from TRBV29-1 and TRBJ2-3; no definite D call. Per germline, CDR1 SQVTM and CDR2 ANQGSEA. Between the trimmed V and J ends, which lost 5 bases and 2 bases, there was a span of 11 bases. The CDR3 contains 13 residues. The CDR3 reads CSVPDWITDTQYF. The CDR3 bases are TGCAGCGTTCCCGACTGGATCACAGATACGCAGTATTTT.

This clone was seen only a few times. The J gene is TRBJ2-6, the V gene TRBV29-1; D might be TRBD2 (5 bases). CDR3 length: 13 residues. Trimming pared 3 bases from V and 8 bases from J, leaving 11 bases between. Per germline, CDR1 SQVTM and CDR2 ANQGSEA. The CDR3 sequence: CSVEVPGTNVLTF. The CDR3 coding sequence is TGCAGCGTTGAGGTCCCGGGGACCAACGTCCTGACTTTC. Using reference TRBV29-1 and TRBJ2-6 for the parts outside the CDR3, the full variable domain is SAVISQKPSRDICQRGTSLTIQCQVDSQVTMMFWYRQQPGQSLTLIATANQGSEATYESGFVIDKFPISRPNLTFSTLTVSNMSPEDSSIYLCSVEVPGTNVLTFGAGSRLTVL.

There are a few counts of this clone. The gene calls are TRBV7-9 and TRBJ2-2; 7 nucleotides line up with TRBD1. The CDR3 consists of 15 residues. Germline V gene sequence: CDR1 SEHNR, CDR2 FQNEAQ (reference sequence). J gave up 1 base and V 1 base, and 0 bases lay outside the gene matches. CDR3 residues: CASSLGTGNTGELFF. The CDR3 region has the DNA TGTGCCAGCAGCTTAGGGACAGGGAACACCGGGGAGCTGTTTTTT.

This clone has only a few counts. The rearrangement uses TRBV28 and TRBJ2-7, with a tentative D call TRBD2 (6 bases). Per germline, CDR1 MDHEN and CDR2 SYDVKM. This CDR3 is 14 amino acids long. V dropped 3 bases and J dropped 0 bases, with 9 bases sitting between them. Here the CDR3 reads CASSFHGSSYEQYF. CDR3 nucleotides: TGTGCCAGCAGTTTCCACGGGAGCTCCTACGAGCAGTACTTC.

This clone was detected a few times. The chain uses TRBV29-1 and TRBJ1-2; no clear D gene. Between the trimmed V and J ends, which lost 0 bases and 9 bases, there was a span of 17 bases. Looked up from germline, CDR1 is SQVTM and CDR2 is ANQGSEA. The CDR3 contains 14 residues. CDR3 nucleotide sequence: TGCAGCGTTGAAGATCTAGATGGAGCCAGGCGCTACACCTTC. Its protein is CSVEDLDGARRYTF.

A single count supports this clone. This chain links TRBV4-3 with TRBJ2-7, with no clear D. The V gene lost 2 bases and the J gene lost 5 bases, with 13 bases spanning the gap. Germline V lookup: CDR1 LGHNA, CDR2 YSLEER. The CDR3 runs to 14 residues. This chain's CDR3 is CASSQRAFRDEQYF. For the CDR3, the DNA is TGCGCCAGCAGCCAAAGGGCGTTTCGGGACGAGCAGTACTTC.

This rearrangement joins TRBV20-1 to TRBJ2-5, with D hard to call. The length of the CDR3 is 11 residues. Trimming pared 5 bases from V and 6 bases from J, leaving 10 bases between. From germline, CDR1 is DFQATT and CDR2 SNEGSKA (reference sequence). The CDR3, as DNA: TGCAGTGCTCCAGACGAGAAGACCCAGTACTTC. This encodes CSAPDEKTQYF.

This clone has more than one count but fewer than ten. The chain joins TRBV10-3 to TRBJ2-1; D might be TRBD1 (6 bases). Germline-derived CDR1 and CDR2 are ENHRY and SYGVKD. This CDR3 region has 14 residues. V was trimmed by 4 bases and J by 6 bases, leaving 13 bases between them. CDR3 loop: CAISAGRGINEQFF. The CDR3 coding sequence is TGTGCCATCAGTGCAGGCAGGGGAATCAATGAGCAGTTCTTC.

This clone was observed a handful of times. The rearrangement uses TRBV7-9 and TRBJ1-1, with 8 bases aligning to TRBD1. CDR3 length: 14 residues. V gave up 5 bases and J gave up 1 base; unmatched junction bases: 3. The V gene's germline CDR1 is SEHNR and CDR2 FQNEAQ (reference sequence). The CDR3 nucleotides read TGTGCCAGCAGCCGGGGACAGGAGAACACTGAAGCTTTCTTT. Its protein is CASSRGQENTEAFF.

This clone was counted a few times. The J gene is TRBJ2-5, the V gene TRBV29-1; D is undetermined. V was trimmed by 8 bases and J by 1 base, leaving 17 bases between them. Looked up from germline, CDR1 is SQVTM and CDR2 is ANQGSEA. This CDR3 region has 14 residues. As DNA, the CDR3 is TGCAGCCTTTTCCCCGAAGAGGTCCAAGAGACCCAGTACTTC. This sequence encodes CSLFPEEVQETQYF.

The chain uses TRBV7-3 and TRBJ1-1; no clear D. The V gene lost 5 bases and the J gene lost 0 bases, with 7 bases spanning the gap. This CDR3 spans 13 amino acids. Germline V gene data show CDR1 as SGHTA and CDR2 as FQGTGA. The CDR3 spells CASSAGVNTEAFF. The CDR3 DNA reads TGTGCCAGCAGCGCAGGAGTGAACACTGAAGCTTTCTTT. The complete variable domain, with remaining parts taken from reference TRBV7-3 and TRBJ1-1, reads GAGVSQTPSNKVTEKGKYVELRCDPISGHTALYWYRQSLGQGPEFLIYFQGTGAADDSGLPNDRFFAVRPEGSVSTLKIQRTERGDSAVYLCASSAGVNTEAFFGQGTRLTVV.

The genes are TRBV30 and TRBJ2-7; maybe TRBD1 (6 bases). CDR3 length equals 12 residues. Between the trimmed V and J ends, which lost 5 bases and 5 bases, there was a span of 13 bases. Germline V gives CDR1 GTSNPN, CDR2 SVGIG (reference sequence). The CDR3 DNA follows: TGTGCCTGGTCGACAGGTGGGCACGAGCAGTACTTC. Translation: CAWSTGGHEQYF.

This clone was seen only a few times. This chain connects TRBV28 to TRBJ2-3; no reliable D call. Trimming stripped 6 bases from V and 4 bases from J, with 11 bases between. This CDR3 contains 13 residues. Germline assignment: CDR1 MDHEN and CDR2 SYDVKM. The CDR3 region is CASRLAGADTQYF. CDR3 DNA: TGTGCCAGCAGGCTCGCCGGAGCAGATACGCAGTATTTT.

CDR3 sequence (DNA): TGTGCCAGCAGCTTATACGGTCTCTCCTACAATGAGCAGTTCTTC. This encodes CASSLYGLSYNEQFF. The chain couples TRBV13 to TRBJ2-1; D gene unclear. This CDR3 region has 15 residues. The germline V gene has CDR1 PRHDT and CDR2 FYEKMQ (reference sequence). V was pared by 2 bases and J by 0 bases, with 8 bases between.